In its sample, the clone carrying this T cell receptor beta chain was seen a few times. V was clipped by 4 bases and J by 0 bases; unmatched bases: 9. In germline, CDR1 is SGDLS, CDR2 YYNGEE. The CDR3 extends over 16 amino acids. Via MiXCR, TCRdb re-called the 5' RACE reads, giving one row per CDR3 protein. The top ten hold roughly 17% of the sample, which has hundreds of thousands of distinct CDR3 sequences, 8% to 10% seen once. This record belongs to a study of T cells after yellow fever vaccination. This rearrangement joins TRBV9 to TRBJ1-2; 7 bases are a match to TRBD1. The material sequenced was PBMCs, taken on the day of the first yellow fever vaccination. This TCR was sampled from a man aged 18 to 29 who received the YFV17D yellow fever vaccine. For the CDR3, the DNA is TGTGCCAGCAGCTTACACACAGGGGCCTCTAACTATGGCTACACCTTC. Protein: CASSLHTGASNYGYTF.